This entry features one T cell receptor beta chain sequence. Each CDR3 protein is one row after TCRdb ran MiXCR on the RT-PCR reads. The sample has just under 550,000 distinct CDR3 sequences, roughly a quarter seen once; the top ten hold about 2.8%. The data derive from a study of response to subunit inactivated influenza vaccine. Trimming left V 6 bases short and J 3 bases short, with 9 bases between. This CDR3 is 13 amino acids long. Germline V gene sequence: CDR1 LGHDT, CDR2 YNNKEL (reference sequence). The same sample was also used in a study of T cells expressing NK-cell markers. As that study records: UMI-tagged 5'RACE template switching yielded the TCR beta cDNA.

This sample comprised CD4+ T cells sorted from PBMCs, obtained about 11 days after vaccination. This chain links TRBV3-1 with TRBJ2-1, with D perhaps TRBD1 (5 bases). The clonotype was recovered from a man in his fifties or sixties who received an inactivated influenza vaccine. This CDR3 is CASSGANYNEQFF. The CDR3 coding sequence is TGTGCCAGCAGTGGGGCGAACTACAATGAGCAGTTCTTC.